Below, 14 T cell receptor beta chains from the same sample are listed, as sequenced in a study of CD4 T cells in relation to SARS-CoV-2 and coronaviruses. Sequencing used immunoSEQ multiplex PCR; TCRdb keeps in-frame clones, though not all of them. The sample yields tens of thousands of clones, 92% seen once. Sequenced input: naive CD4+ T cells from PBMCs. As for subset: naive CD4+ T cells isolated by negative enrichment. Every receptor here comes from an adult with COVID-19.

This chain connects TRBV19 to TRBJ2-1; D gene uncertain. Germline lookup yields CDR1 LNHDA and CDR2 SQIVND (reference sequence). CDR3 size: 14 residues. V lost 3 bases and J 7 bases, leaving 13 bases between the germline ends. The CDR3 DNA reads TGTGCCAGTAGTATCGCTAGGCAGCTAAATGAGCAGTTCTTC. Residues: CASSIARQLNEQFF.

V usage is TRBV4-1 and J usage is TRBJ2-1; weak D call: TRBD2 (6 bases). The V gene lost 3 bases and the J gene lost 7 bases, with 22 bases spanning the gap. The CDR3 totals 17 residues. CDR1 is MGHRA and CDR2 is YSYEKL in the germline V gene. As DNA, the CDR3 is TGCGCCAGCAGCCATAGCCCTATTCGGGAGAGAGAAAATGAGCAGTTCTTC. It is translated as CASSHSPIRERENEQFF.

The rearrangement joins TRBV28 to TRBJ1-4, with TRBD1 as a possible D gene (5 bases). Germline values: CDR1 MDHEN, CDR2 SYDVKM. Trimming took off 5 bases at V and 3 bases at J, with 10 bases between the two ends. This CDR3 has 14 amino acids. CDR3 sequence: CASSPAGPNEKLFF. CDR3 coding DNA: TGTGCCAGCAGTCCGGCAGGGCCTAATGAAAAACTGTTTTTT. Based on the CDR3 plus reference TRBV28 and TRBJ1-4, the full variable domain is DVKVTQSSRYLVKRTGEKVFLECVQDMDHENMFWYRQDPGLGLRLIYFSYDVKMKEKGDIPEGYSVSREKKERFSLILESASTNQTSMYLCASSPAGPNEKLFFGSGTQLSVL.

This chain connects TRBV2 to TRBJ2-3, with 8 nucleotides matching TRBD1. Germline CDR1 is SNHLY and CDR2 is FYNNEI. The CDR3 contains 16 residues. The trim removed 6 bases at V and 4 bases at J, leaving 12 bases unmatched. Written as DNA, the CDR3 is TGTGCCAGCAGATCCGACCTCGGACAGGGCCCAGATACGCAGTATTTT. Translating it yields CASRSDLGQGPDTQYF.

This clone has only one observation. This sequence joins TRBV28 and TRBJ2-2; D ambiguous. Trimming left V 2 bases short and J 3 bases short, with 4 bases between. Germline CDR1 MDHEN, CDR2 SYDVKM. This CDR3 is built from 13 residues. In DNA form, the CDR3 reads TGTGCCAGCAGTTTAGGGTACACCGGGGAGCTGTTTTTT. This codes for CASSLGYTGELFF.

V is TRBV28 and J is TRBJ2-7; D unclear. Trimming took off 9 bases at V and 6 bases at J, with 27 bases between the two ends. The CDR3 has 16 residues. Germline values: CDR1 MDHEN, CDR2 SYDVKM. DNA of the CDR3: TGTGCCAGGGATCTTGAAGTTAGGGATCGTTTTGGCGAGCAGTACTTC. Its translation: CARDLEVRDRFGEQYF.

This sequence joins TRBV2 and TRBJ2-5; tentatively, D is TRBD1 or TRBD2 (6 bases each). The germline CDR1 and CDR2 sequences are SNHLY and FYNNEI. The CDR3 totals 13 residues. The ends were cut back, 6 bases at V and 6 bases at J, with 14 bases in the middle. The CDR3, as DNA: TGTGCCAGCAGCCAGAGGGGGAGGAAGACCCAGTACTTC. Encoded protein: CASSQRGRKTQYF.

DNA for the CDR3: TGTGCCAGTAGTCCGGGACTAGCCTGGTTCTTC. Protein sequence: CASSPGLAWFF. The rearrangement joins TRBV19 to TRBJ2-1, with 9 bases matching TRBD2. This CDR3 region has 11 residues. V trimming: 5 bases; J trimming: 15 bases; junction bases outside the gene matches: 5. Germline V gives CDR1 LNHDA, CDR2 SQIVND (reference sequence).

The chain couples TRBV7-9 to TRBJ1-1; TRBD1 agrees at 8 bases. Per germline, CDR1 SEHNR and CDR2 FQNEAQ (reference sequence). V shed 4 bases, J shed 1 base, and the junction held 5 bases outside the gene matches. The length of the CDR3 is 15 residues. In DNA, the CDR3 is TGTGCCAGCAGCTCAAGGACAGGGCAGAACACTGAAGCTTTCTTT. This codes for CASSSRTGQNTEAFF.

The V call is TRBV28, the J call TRBJ2-6; D ambiguous. Trimming shortened V by 3 bases and J by 4 bases, and 19 bases separated the two germline ends. CDR1 and CDR2 from the germline V gene are MDHEN and SYDVKM. This CDR3 has 18 residues. CDR3 DNA sequence: TGTGCCAGCAGTTTCCGGATAACGTCACTTTCGGGGGCCAACGTCCTGACTTTC. The encoded protein is CASSFRITSLSGANVLTF.

This chain links TRBV7-3 with TRBJ1-2; 7 bases agree with TRBD1. From germline, CDR1 is SGHTA and CDR2 FQGTGA. The CDR3 sequence is 16 residues long. V trimming: 0 bases; J trimming: 6 bases; junction bases outside the gene matches: 10. Here the CDR3 reads CASSLTGGGHPHGYTF. Written as DNA, the CDR3 is TGTGCCAGCAGCTTAACAGGAGGGGGCCACCCCCATGGCTACACCTTC.

This chain joins TRBV28 and TRBJ2-4; TRBD1 matches 9 bases. This CDR3 is 16 amino acids long. Trimming cost V 3 bases and J 7 bases; bases outside gene matches: 10. Germline CDR1 is MDHEN and CDR2 is SYDVKM. The CDR3 sequence: CASSFSGTGQGNIQYF. The CDR3 region has the DNA TGTGCCAGCAGTTTTTCCGGGACAGGGCAGGGTAACATTCAGTACTTC.

The chain carries TRBV2 and TRBJ2-2; TRBD2 agrees at 8 bases. Trimming cost V 3 bases and J 2 bases; bases outside gene matches: 5. This CDR3 comprises 16 residues. Germline CDR1 and CDR2: SNHLY and FYNNEI. CDR3 in amino acids: CASSDAGGANTGELFF. The CDR3 DNA sequence: TGTGCCAGCAGTGACGCGGGGGGCGCTAACACCGGGGAGCTGTTTTTT.

The rearrangement uses TRBV11-2 and TRBJ2-7; 8 bases are shared with TRBD2. This CDR3 has 15 amino acids. Trimming cost V 6 bases and J 5 bases; bases outside gene matches: 12. Germline CDR1 reads SGHAT; CDR2 reads FQNNGV. The CDR3 loop reads CASSPLTSSGNEQYF. The CDR3 DNA reads as TGTGCCAGCAGTCCCCTTACTAGTAGCGGGAACGAGCAGTACTTC.